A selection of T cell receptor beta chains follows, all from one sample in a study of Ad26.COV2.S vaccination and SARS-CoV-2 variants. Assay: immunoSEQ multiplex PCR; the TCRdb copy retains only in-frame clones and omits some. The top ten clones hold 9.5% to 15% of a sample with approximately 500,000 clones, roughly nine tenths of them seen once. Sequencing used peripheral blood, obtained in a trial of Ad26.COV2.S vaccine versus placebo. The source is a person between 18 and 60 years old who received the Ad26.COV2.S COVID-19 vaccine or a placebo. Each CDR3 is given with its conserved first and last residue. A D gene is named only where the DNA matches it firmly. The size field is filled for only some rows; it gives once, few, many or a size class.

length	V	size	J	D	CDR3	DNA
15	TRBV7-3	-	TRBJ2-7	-	CASSLSGGGPYEQYF	TGTGCCAGCAGCTTAAGTGGGGGTGGCCCCTACGAGCAGTACTTC
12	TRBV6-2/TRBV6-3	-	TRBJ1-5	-	CASTPGNQPQHF	TGTGCCAGCACCCCCGGCAATCAGCCCCAGCATTTT
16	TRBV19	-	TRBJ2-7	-	CASSIVIGRPSYEQYF	TGTGCCAGTAGTATAGTAATCGGGAGACCCTCCTACGAGCAGTACTTC
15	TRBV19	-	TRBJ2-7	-	CASSMSRLASYEQYF	TGTGCCAGTAGTATGTCGCGGCTAGCGAGTTACGAGCAGTACTTC
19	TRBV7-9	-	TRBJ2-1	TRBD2	CASSLVVTSGRSSYNEQFF	TGTGCCAGCAGCTTAGTGGTGACTAGCGGGAGGAGCTCCTACAATGAGCAGTTCTTC
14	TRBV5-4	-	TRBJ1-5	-	CASSTGGGNQPQHF	TGTGCCAGCAGCACTGGGGGAGGCAATCAGCCCCAGCATTTT
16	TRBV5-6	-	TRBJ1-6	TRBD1	CASSWMTGKENSPLHF	TGTGCCAGCAGCTGGATGACAGGGAAGGAGAATTCACCCCTCCACTTT
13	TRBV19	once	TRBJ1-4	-	CASQDRPNEKLFF	TGTGCCAGCCAAGACAGGCCCAATGAAAAACTGTTTTTT
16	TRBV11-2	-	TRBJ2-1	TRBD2	CASSIGTSGRVNEQFF	TGTGCCAGCAGTATAGGGACTAGCGGGAGAGTCAATGAGCAGTTCTTC
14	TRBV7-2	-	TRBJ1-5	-	CASSLVRAGEPQHF	TGTGCCAGCAGCTTAGTCCGGGCAGGGGAGCCCCAGCATTTT
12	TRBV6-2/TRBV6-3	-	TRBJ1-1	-	CASSSRRTEAFF	TGTGCCAGCAGTTCTCGACGGACTGAAGCTTTCTTT
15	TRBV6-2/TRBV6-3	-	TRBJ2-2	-	CASSLDYSITGELFF	TGTGCCAGCAGTTTAGACTACTCCATTACCGGGGAGCTGTTTTTT
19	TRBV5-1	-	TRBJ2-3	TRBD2	CASSSGLAGGGGGTDTQYF	TGCGCCAGCAGCTCGGGACTAGCGGGAGGAGGAGGGGGCACAGATACGCAGTATTTT
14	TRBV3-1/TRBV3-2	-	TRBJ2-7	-	CASSQDTGDHEQYF	TGTGCCAGCAGCCAAGATACCGGGGACCACGAGCAGTACTTC
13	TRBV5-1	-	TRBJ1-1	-	CASSFRRGTEAFF	TGCGCCAGCAGCTTCCGACGTGGCACTGAAGCTTTCTTT
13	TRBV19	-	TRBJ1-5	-	CATETVQGQPQHF	TGTGCCACTGAGACAGTTCAAGGCCAGCCCCAGCATTTT
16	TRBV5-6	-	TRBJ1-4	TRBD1	CASSLRKGARSRKLFF	TGTGCCAGCAGCTTACGTAAGGGGGCCCGATCCCGAAAACTGTTTTTT
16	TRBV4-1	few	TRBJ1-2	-	CASSLAGSRGDYGYTF	TGCGCCAGCAGCTTAGCCGGGTCCCGGGGGGACTATGGCTACACCTTC
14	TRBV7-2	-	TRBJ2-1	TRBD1	CASSSGQGVDEQFF	TGTGCCAGCAGTTCGGGACAGGGAGTGGATGAGCAGTTCTTC